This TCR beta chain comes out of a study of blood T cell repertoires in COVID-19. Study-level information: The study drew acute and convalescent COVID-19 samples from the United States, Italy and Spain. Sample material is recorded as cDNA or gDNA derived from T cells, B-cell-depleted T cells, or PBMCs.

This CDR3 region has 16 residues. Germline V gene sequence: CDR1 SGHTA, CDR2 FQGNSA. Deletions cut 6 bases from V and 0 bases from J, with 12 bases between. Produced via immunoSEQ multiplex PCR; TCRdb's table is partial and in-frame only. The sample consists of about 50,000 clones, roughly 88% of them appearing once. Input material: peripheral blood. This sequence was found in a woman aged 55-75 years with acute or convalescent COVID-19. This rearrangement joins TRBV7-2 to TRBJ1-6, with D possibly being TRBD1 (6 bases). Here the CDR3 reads CASRRTASSYNSPLHF. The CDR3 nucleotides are TGTGCCAGCAGGAGGACAGCCAGCTCCTATAATTCACCCCTCCACTTT.